These T cell receptor beta chains were read from a single sample in a study of cytomegalovirus exposure and HLA in healthy donors. Assay used: immunoSEQ multiplex PCR; TCRdb lists only in-frame clones, some missing. The sample contains 180,000 or so clones, roughly four fifths of which appear only once. Sequencing used PBMCs. The receptors derive from a woman in her twenties or thirties in good health and CMV-seropositive. CDR3s include the opening cysteine and the closing phenylalanine or tryptophan. D genes are given only for firm matches. Clone size is stated in some rows and not others, as once, few, many or a class when expanded.

V gene	clone size	J gene	D gene	CDR3 DNA	CDR3 protein
TRBV28	few	TRBJ2-1	TRBD2	TGTGCCAGCAGTTTAGGCGGGAGCTCCTACAATGAGCAGTTCTTC	CASSLGGSSYNEQFF
TRBV9	few	TRBJ2-1	TRBD2	TGTGCCAGCAGCGGACTAGCGGGAGGTTACAATGAGCAGTTCTTC	CASSGLAGGYNEQFF
TRBV5-6	.	TRBJ2-2	TRBD2	TGTGCCAGCAGCTTGGGACTAGCGGGTAGGGCCGGGGAGCTGTTTTTT	CASSLGLAGRAGELFF
TRBV7-6	.	TRBJ2-7	TRBD2	TGTGCCAGCAGTTTAGAAGCGGGAGTTGGGTACGAGCAGTACTTC	CASSLEAGVGYEQYF
TRBV19	.	TRBJ1-1	TRBD1	TGTGCCAGTAGTAGGGGACAGGGGGCTGAAGCTTTCTTT	CASSRGQGAEAFF
TRBV5-1	.	TRBJ2-1	TRBD1	TGCGCCAGCAGCCCTAGTGGGACAGGTCACTACAATGAGCAGTTCTTC	CASSPSGTGHYNEQFF
TRBV5-1	few	TRBJ2-3	TRBD2	TGCGCCAGCAGCTTGTCAGCGGGAGACTCAGATACGCAGTATTTT	CASSLSAGDSDTQYF
TRBV7-7	.	TRBJ2-1	TRBD2	TGTGCCAGCAGCTTTTACCGGGGCGAGCGGGAGGAATTCGACAATGAGCAGTTCTTC	CASSFYRGEREEFDNEQFF
TRBV9	.	TRBJ2-1	TRBD2	TGTGCCAGCAGCCCAGGGGGGCTAGCGGGAGGTCGGCCCAATGAGCAGTTCTTC	CASSPGGLAGGRPNEQFF
TRBV4-1	.	TRBJ1-6	TRBD1	TGCGCCAGCAGCCAAGATGGCTACAGGGGGCTTTCACGGAGCTCCTATAATTCACCCCTCCACTTT	CASSQDGYRGLSRSSYNSPLHF
TRBV28	.	TRBJ1-2	.	TGTGCCAGCAGTTCCCAGGGGTTTAGGTATGGCTACACCTTC	CASSSQGFRYGYTF
TRBV13	.	TRBJ2-1	TRBD2	TGTGCCAGCAGCTTAGTCGGGGGGGACTCCTACAATGAGCAGTTCTTC	CASSLVGGDSYNEQFF
TRBV4-1	.	TRBJ1-5	.	TGCGCCAGCAGCCACAGGGAAAGCAATCAGCCCCAGCATTTT	CASSHRESNQPQHF
TRBV19	once	TRBJ2-1	.	TGTGCCAGTAGTAAACGGCCCCAGGGAACCCATGAGCAGTTCTTC	CASSKRPQGTHEQFF
TRBV6-5	.	TRBJ2-7	TRBD1	TGTGCCAGCAGCCCGACAGGGGACCGCGAGCAGTACTTC	CASSPTGDREQYF
TRBV6-5	.	TRBJ2-3	TRBD2	TGTGCCAGCAGTTCCTCAGCGGGGGGGAAAGGTACGCAGTATTTT	CASSSSAGGKGTQYF
TRBV10-3	.	TRBJ2-3	TRBD2	TGTGCCATCAGTGGGTCTAGCGGATCACCCACAGATACGCAGTATTTT	CAISGSSGSPTDTQYF
TRBV2	.	TRBJ2-1	.	TGTGCCAGTCTCGACAGGCCCTCGAGCGATGAGCAGTTCTTC	CASLDRPSSDEQFF